This TCR beta chain originates from a study of cytomegalovirus exposure and HLA in healthy donors. The study, taken as a whole, reports: According to reports, the classifier identified cytomegalovirus status with high specificity and sensitivity.

The V end was cut by 5 bases, the J end by 1 base, with 22 bases between. CDR1 and CDR2 from the germline V gene are SGHTA and FQGNSA. This CDR3 spans 18 amino acids. The PCR had 60 Vbeta and 13 Jbeta primers. Per the original methods: A later analysis counted about 80 million unique TCR beta chains, around 11 million shared. Here immunoSEQ multiplex PCR was the method, and the copy in TCRdb shows in-frame clones only, minus some. V, J and clone size were drawn from that table, and D and trimming were deduced from the DNA. The data contain about 200,000 clones, about 81% of them singletons. With regard to this clone: Its antigen is currently unknown.

The receptor comes from a man younger than 30 in good health and CMV-seronegative. The gene calls are TRBV7-2 and TRBJ2-3; weak D call: TRBD1 (5 bases). The sequenced material came from PBMCs. CDR3 region: CASSPFGNPRERTDTQYF. In DNA form, the CDR3 reads TGTGCCAGCAGCCCCTTTGGTAACCCCAGGGAACGCACAGATACGCAGTATTTT.